The rows below give T cell receptor beta chains drawn from one sample of a study of shared clonotypes between healthy human individuals. Produced via immunoSEQ multiplex PCR; TCRdb's table is partial and in-frame only. The sample contains 2 million to 3 million clones, 80% to 95% of which appear only once. What was sequenced was naive CD4+ T cells from PBMCs. These receptors were taken from a man younger than 35 in good health. Some clones in this sample may be carry-over from other donors' samples. Each CDR3 is given with its conserved first and last residue. The D gene is left open where the match is weak. Size values are once, few and many counts, or a class for expanded clones, and some rows have none.

TGTGCCAGCAGTTTCGACAGGGTGGGTCTCCCCGGGGAGCTGTTTTTT,CASSFDRVGLPGELFF,TRBD1,TRBJ2-2,.,16,TRBV28
TGTGCCAGCAGTCTATCCGCTTCCTACGAGCAGTACTTC,CASSLSASYEQYF,.,TRBJ2-7,.,13,TRBV27
TGTGCCAGTAGACCCGGAGACGCTAGCACAGATACGCAGTATTTT,CASRPGDASTDTQYF,.,TRBJ2-3,once,15,TRBV19
TGTGCCAGCACAAGGTTGAGCGGGACTAGCGGGACTGGCCCCGGGGAGCTGTTTTTT,CASTRLSGTSGTGPGELFF,TRBD2,TRBJ2-2,.,19,TRBV13
TGCGCCAGCAGCTTGACAGGGGGCGCGGATGGCTACACCTTC,CASSLTGGADGYTF,TRBD1,TRBJ1-2,once,14,TRBV5-1
TGTGCCAGCAGTCGACTAGCGGGAGGTATTTACAATGAGCAGTTCTTC,CASSRLAGGIYNEQFF,TRBD2,TRBJ2-1,.,16,TRBV6-6
TGTGCCAGCAGCTTGTTCTCGGCACCCCTCCACTTT,CASSLFSAPLHF,.,TRBJ1-6,.,12,TRBV5-4
TGTGCCAGCAGCTCCCGGGTAGGGAGGGTGTTTTTT,CASSSRVGRVFF,TRBD2,TRBJ2-2,.,12,TRBV7-3
TGTGCCAGCAGCTTGGGGCTAGCGGGAGGGAGGGAGCAGTTCTTC,CASSLGLAGGREQFF,TRBD2,TRBJ2-1,.,15,TRBV5-6
TGTGCCAGCAGCACAGGGGGTGTCGGGGAGCAGTACTTC,CASSTGGVGEQYF,TRBD1,TRBJ2-7,.,13,TRBV6-5
TGTGCCAGCAGGGCCCATGATGCCCTCGAGCAGTACTTC,CASRAHDALEQYF,.,TRBJ2-7,.,13,TRBV27
TGTGCCACCCACTCTGGAAACACCATATATTTT,CATHSGNTIYF,.,TRBJ1-3,.,11,TRBV28
TGTGCCAGCAGCGTAGCGACCAACTATGGCTACACCTTC,CASSVATNYGYTF,.,TRBJ1-2,.,13,TRBV9
TGTGCCAGCAGTTTACGAGCGGGAGGAAAGACCCAGTACTTC,CASSLRAGGKTQYF,TRBD2,TRBJ2-5,.,14,TRBV28
TGTGCCAGCAGCGCGGGGACGACGGACTGGCCGTTTTTT,CASSAGTTDWPFF,.,TRBJ1-4,.,13,TRBV2